The clone carrying this T cell receptor (beta chain) showed up just once. Repertoires were generated with immunoSEQ multiplex PCR, while TCRdb's copy carries only in-frame clones and drops some. The sample holds 100,000 to 150,000 clones, approximately 83% seen once. Per germline, CDR1 SNHLY and CDR2 FYNNEI. V lost 6 bases and J 2 bases, leaving 10 bases between the germline ends. This CDR3 has 13 residues. This sample is part of a study of blood T cell repertoires in COVID-19. Study context: Italy, Spain and the United States were the sources of the convalescent and acute COVID-19 samples.

Material: peripheral blood. This receptor was obtained from a woman aged 80 or over with acute or convalescent COVID-19. The chain is built from TRBV2 and TRBJ1-1; D is undetermined. CDR3 nucleotide sequence: TGTGCCAGCAGCGTTGGGCTAAACACTGAAGCTTTCTTT. The encoded protein is CASSVGLNTEAFF.